The clone carrying this TCR beta chain was observed at least ten times. The antigen is undetermined. This sample is part of a study of molecular identifiers for immune sequencing clone quantification. Naive CD8 sequencing libraries were generated from 20,000 to 1,000,000 sorted cells, with 10%, 30% or 50% RNA as input. Sorting captured naive CD8 T cells as CD8+CD4-CCR7+CD45RA+. It was with previously described methods and listed TCR primers that bulk TCR libraries were made. TCRdb ran MiXCR on the PCR reads and lists one entry per CDR3 protein. The data hold 600,000 to 650,000 distinct CDR3 sequences, with about 20% observed a single time. Germline-derived CDR1 and CDR2 are MNHEY and SMNVEV (reference sequence). V lost 6 bases and J lost 3, with 20 bases in between. CDR3 length: 16 amino acids. Findings of the study overall: Whereas clones above 20 RNA copies held under 1% of naive-cell molecules, they held over 97% of effector molecules.

The chain has TRBV27 and TRBJ1-1, with D maybe TRBD1 (6 bases). Sequenced input: naive CD8+ T cells from blood, with Jurkat cell RNA spiked in. Regarding subset: FACS-sorted CD8+CD4-CCR7+CD45RA+ naive T cells. This TCR derives from a human donor in good health. Some libraries in this study had Jurkat cell RNA spiked in. CDR3 in amino acids: CASRPGGLREDTEAFF. Here the CDR3 DNA reads TGTGCCAGCAGACCTGGGGGGCTACGGGAGGACACTGAAGCTTTCTTT.